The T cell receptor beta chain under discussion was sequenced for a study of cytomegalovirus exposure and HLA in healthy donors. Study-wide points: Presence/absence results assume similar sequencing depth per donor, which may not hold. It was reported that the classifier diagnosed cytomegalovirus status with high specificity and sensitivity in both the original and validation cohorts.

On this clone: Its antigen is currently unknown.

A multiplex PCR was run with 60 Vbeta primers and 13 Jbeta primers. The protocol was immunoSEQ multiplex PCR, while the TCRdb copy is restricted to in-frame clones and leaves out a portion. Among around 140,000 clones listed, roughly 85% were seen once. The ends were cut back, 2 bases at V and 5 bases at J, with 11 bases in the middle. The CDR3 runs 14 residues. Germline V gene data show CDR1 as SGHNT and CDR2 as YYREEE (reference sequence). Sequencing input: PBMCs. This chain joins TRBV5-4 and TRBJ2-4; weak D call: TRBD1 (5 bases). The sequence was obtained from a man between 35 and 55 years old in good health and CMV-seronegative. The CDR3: CASSFQGRENIQYF. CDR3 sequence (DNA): TGTGCCAGCAGCTTTCAGGGTAGAGAAAACATTCAGTACTTC.